This T cell receptor beta chain was obtained from a study of OX40 agonist ivuxolimab in advanced cancers. Across the whole study: Ivuxolimab, an agonistic anti-OX40 (CD134) antibody, was given to patients. Among those treated, three patients had partial responses, one with hepatocellular carcinoma and two with cutaneous melanoma.

Study-wide results and caveats: A proportion of nonresponders additionally exhibited low normalized T-cell clonal expansion. Not determined was the antigen specificity of the expanded peripheral T cells.

Method: immunoSEQ multiplex PCR; TCRdb's copy keeps in-frame clones and lacks some. The sample contains some 97,000 clones, around 89% of which appear only once. With respect to this clone: What it binds is not known.

The CDR3 has 14 amino acids. Germline V gives CDR1 SGHRS, CDR2 YFSETQ. V was shortened by 0 bases and J by 4 bases, with 10 bases between the two germline ends. The starting material was CD4+ or CD8+ T cells sorted from blood, obtained in a trial of the OX40 agonist ivuxolimab. This chain connects TRBV5-1 to TRBJ1-2, with no clear D. The receptor's source is an adult with an advanced solid tumor such as melanoma, head and neck, liver or kidney cancer. CDR3 region: CASSLDNLGYGYTF. The CDR3 DNA sequence: TGCGCCAGCAGCTTGGACAATTTAGGCTATGGCTACACCTTC.